The 13 T cell receptor beta chains below all came from one sample that was sequenced in a study of shared clonotypes between healthy human individuals. Here immunoSEQ multiplex PCR was the method, and the copy in TCRdb shows in-frame clones only, minus some. The table records approximately 740,000 clones, roughly 70% of them present only once. What was sequenced was memory CD4+ T cells sorted from blood. Regarding subset: CD45RA-negative fraction. Receptor source: a woman in her thirties in good health.

This chain joins TRBV28 and TRBJ1-2; perhaps TRBD1 as D (5 bases). Germline CDR1 and CDR2: MDHEN and SYDVKM. The CDR3 spans 14 residues. V was cut by 1 base and J by 6 bases, with 12 bases left in between. In DNA form, the CDR3 reads TGTGCCAGCAGTTTATATGCAGGGACGGATGGCTACACCTTC. Its protein is CASSLYAGTDGYTF.

This clone was seen more than once but under ten times. The J gene is TRBJ2-3, the V gene TRBV28; TRBD2 aligns across 7 bases. V lost 2 bases and J lost 2; bases outside the gene matches: 10. Per germline, CDR1 MDHEN and CDR2 SYDVKM. The CDR3 has 17 amino acids. CDR3 amino acids: CASSLPLLKRDTDTQYF. The CDR3 DNA follows: TGTGCCAGCAGTTTACCGTTATTGAAGCGGGACACAGATACGCAGTATTTT.

The genes are TRBV7-8 and TRBJ2-1, with D unresolved. Germline V gene lookup returns CDR1 SGHVS and CDR2 FQNEAQ. The CDR3 sequence is 14 residues long. Trimming left V 0 bases short and J 6 bases short, with 9 bases between. The DNA for the CDR3 is TGTGCCAGCAGCTTAGCTGGCAGATCCAATGAGCAGTTCTTC. Protein: CASSLAGRSNEQFF. Looking up the rest from reference TRBV7-8 and TRBJ2-1 gives the full variable domain: GAGVSQSPRYKVAKRGQDVALRCDPISGHVSLFWYQQALGQGPEFLTYFQNEAQLDKSGLPSDRFFAERPEGSVSTLKIQRTQQEDSAVYLCASSLAGRSNEQFFGPGTRLTVL.

V is TRBV29-1 and J is TRBJ1-3, with D possibly being TRBD1 (5 bases). Germline V gives CDR1 SQVTM, CDR2 ANQGSEA. The CDR3 length is 11 residues. The V and J ends lost 5 bases and 4 bases respectively, with 6 bases between them. Here the CDR3 DNA reads TGCAGCGTTAGACAGGGAAACACCATATATTTT. It is translated as CSVRQGNTIYF.

The V gene is TRBV11-2, the J gene TRBJ2-2, with D possibly matching TRBD1 (5 bases). Germline V gene lookup returns CDR1 SGHAT and CDR2 FQNNGV. There are 15 residues in the CDR3. V lost 2 bases and J 6 bases, leaving 13 bases between the germline ends. As DNA, the CDR3 is TGTGCCAGCAGCTTATGGGCAGGGCGATCCGGGGAGCTGTTTTTT. It translates to CASSLWAGRSGELFF.

J is TRBJ1-2 and V is TRBV29-1, with D possibly matching TRBD1 (5 bases). From germline, CDR1 is SQVTM and CDR2 ANQGSEA. The V end lost 4 bases, the J end lost 7 bases, and 19 bases lay between the germline ends. CDR3 length: 14 amino acids. The CDR3 is CSVGGVGEASGYTF. CDR3 nucleotides: TGCAGCGTTGGGGGGGTCGGGGAGGCTTCTGGCTACACCTTC.

CDR3 amino acids: CASSGTSGRAWEQYF. In DNA form, the CDR3 reads TGTGCCAGCAGCGGGACTAGCGGGAGGGCCTGGGAGCAGTACTTC. This chain connects TRBV6-1 to TRBJ2-7, with 16 bases identical to TRBD2. Germline assignment: CDR1 MNHNS and CDR2 SASEGT. The CDR3 covers 15 residues. V shed 6 bases, J shed 7 bases, and the junction held 6 bases outside the gene matches.

V is TRBV5-1 and J is TRBJ1-3; the D is unclear. Trimming took 0 bases from V and 8 from J, leaving 9 bases between them. The CDR3 totals 13 residues. From germline, CDR1 is SGHRS and CDR2 YFSETQ. The CDR3 loop reads CASSLESGYTIYF. As DNA, the CDR3 is TGCGCCAGCAGCTTGGAATCGGGGTACACCATATATTTT.

The chain carries TRBV15 and TRBJ2-4; 7 bases map to TRBD1. V was clipped by 1 base and J by 8 bases; unmatched bases: 5. The CDR3 covers 14 residues. Germline assignment: CDR1 LNHNV and CDR2 YYDKDF (reference sequence). As DNA, the CDR3 is TGTGCCACCAGCAGAGGGGACAGCCGGGACATTCAGTACTTC. Encoded protein: CATSRGDSRDIQYF.

The V and J genes are TRBV2 and TRBJ1-3, with 7 bases aligning to TRBD1. Germline assignment: CDR1 SNHLY and CDR2 FYNNEI. V lost 7 bases to trimming and J lost 4 bases; unmatched junction nucleotides: 7. This CDR3 has 14 residues. CDR3 nucleotide sequence: TGTGCCAGCAAGGAGGGGGCTGGCGGAAACACCATATATTTT. This codes for CASKEGAGGNTIYF.

The chain has TRBV28 and TRBJ2-3, with TRBD1 matching over 8 bases. Germline values: CDR1 MDHEN, CDR2 SYDVKM. V trimming: 5 bases; J trimming: 6 bases; junction bases outside the gene matches: 7. CDR3 size: 14 residues. The CDR3 region is CASSLPTGVDTQYF. The CDR3 DNA is TGTGCCAGCAGTCTACCGACAGGGGTTGATACGCAGTATTTT.

The chain combines TRBV6-5 with TRBJ2-3; weak D call: TRBD2 (6 bases). Germline CDR1 MNHEY, CDR2 SVGAGI. There are 16 residues in the CDR3. Trimming left V 2 bases short and J 0 bases short, with 12 bases between. In DNA form, the CDR3 reads TGTGCCAGCAGTTACGGGAGGACCTCTAGCACAGATACGCAGTATTTT. Its translation: CASSYGRTSSTDTQYF.

This clone came up a few times. The chain employs TRBV5-1 and TRBJ2-7; D is tentatively TRBD1 or TRBD2 (5 bases each). Trimming pared 4 bases from V and 5 bases from J, leaving 22 bases between. Germline loops: CDR1 SGHRS, CDR2 YFSETQ. The CDR3 consists of 16 residues. As DNA, the CDR3 is TGCGCCAGCAGCCGACTTCCGGGACCATCTATCCACGAGCAGTACTTC. This encodes CASSRLPGPSIHEQYF.